These 8 T cell receptor beta chains share one sample of origin, sequenced in a study of blood T cells in healthy people across ages (dated by TCRdb to between 2014 and 2017). The library was made by 5' RACE. The listed sequencing device is Illumina HiSeq 2500. The second PCR ran for about 6 to 12 cycles and used a J-beta primer mix along with a sample-barcoded 5' primer. Using fastp trimming at Q25 and MiXCR clonotype assembly, TCRdb reanalyzed the public sequencing data and kept in-frame beta chains. Every entry covers one CDR3 protein and lists the most common genes and DNA from its rows. For this sample the table gives 700,000 or so distinct CDR3 sequences, of which over 40% were detected only once. Jointly, the top ten make up roughly 30% of the sample. The sample consisted of blood. Receptor source: a man at least 80 years old in good health.

About this clonotype: A read error may explain this, as a much larger clone is one base away. V gene TRBV7-2 combines with J gene TRBJ2-5; 12 bases line up with TRBD2. CDR1 is SGHTA and CDR2 is FQGNSA in the germline V gene. Trimming at V came to 1 base and at J to 6 bases, leaving 6 bases not matched to a gene. The CDR3 has 16 residues. The CDR3 here is CASSLEASGRVKTQYF. The CDR3 DNA is TGTGCCAGCAGCTTAGAGGCTAGCGGGAGGGTGAAGACCCAGTACTTC.

In this sample, this clonotype turned up a few times. For the CDR3, the DNA is TGTGCCAGCAGCCAAGGCGGGACTAGAATCAAGACCCAGTACTTC. Translated: CASSQGGTRIKTQYF. J is TRBJ2-5 and V is TRBV4-2; 8 nucleotides match TRBD2. In germline, CDR1 is LGHNA, CDR2 YNFKEQ. With V trimmed by 1 base and J by 6 bases, 7 bases remained unmatched. The CDR3 is 15 residues long.

The chain couples TRBV30 to TRBJ2-1; 7 nucleotides agree with TRBD2. CDR1 GTSNPN and CDR2 SVGIG come from the germline V gene (reference sequence). The length of the CDR3 is 14 residues. The trim removed 2 bases at V and 5 bases at J, leaving 6 bases unmatched. CDR3 residues: CAWSPLAGNNEQFF. The CDR3 nucleotides are TGTGCCTGGAGTCCTTTAGCGGGCAACAATGAGCAGTTCTTC.

The chain joins TRBV2 to TRBJ2-7; D is uncertain. The CDR3 length is 11 residues. V was trimmed by 7 bases and J by 4 bases, leaving 8 bases between them. Germline V gene data show CDR1 as SNHLY and CDR2 as FYNNEI. The CDR3 nucleotides read TGTGCCAGCACCAGGATGTACGAGCAGTACTTC. Protein sequence: CASTRMYEQYF.

This chain uses TRBV7-2 with TRBJ2-3, with 9 bases aligning to TRBD2. The germline V gene has CDR1 SGHTA and CDR2 FQGNSA. V lost 1 base, J lost 4 bases, and 3 bases stayed unmatched. The CDR3 runs 15 residues. The CDR3 protein is CASSLVAGGADTQYF. CDR3 nucleotide sequence: TGTGCCAGCAGCTTAGTGGCGGGGGGGGCAGATACGCAGTATTTT.

The chain carries TRBV7-9 and TRBJ2-5, with 7 positions matching TRBD1. Near its end, the DNA agrees better with TRBJ2-7, so the J call may be wrong. Germline CDR1 reads SEHNR; CDR2 reads FQNEAQ (reference sequence). CDR3 length equals 14 residues. In DNA form, the CDR3 reads TGTGCCAGCAGCTTCAGACAGGGTGGTTACGAGCAGTACTTC. It encodes CASSFRQGGYEQYF.

This clonotype came up once. The junction departs from germline at one end; a sequencing error may be responsible. This chain joins TRBV4-2 and TRBJ2-7; 11 bases agree with TRBD1. In germline, CDR1 is LGHNA, CDR2 YNFKEQ. The CDR3 covers 16 residues. CDR3 sequence (DNA): TGTGCCGGCAGCCAAGAAAAGGGACAGGGGGTCTACGAGCAGTACTTC. It codes for CAGSQEKGQGVYEQYF.

The V call is TRBV4-1, the J call TRBJ2-1; a possible D gene is TRBD2 (6 bases). Trimming stripped 1 base from V and 4 bases from J, with 20 bases between. CDR3 length: 18 residues. Germline V gene data show CDR1 as MGHRA and CDR2 as YSYEKL. CDR3 nucleotides: TGCGCCAGCAGCCAAGCGGGGTATCGGGAGCAGAGGTACAATGAGCAGTTCTTC. Translating gives CASSQAGYREQRYNEQFF.